This TCR beta chain originates from a study of blood T cell repertoires in COVID-19. Study details: Donors in the United States, Italy and Spain gave samples during acute or convalescent COVID-19. PBMCs, B-cell-depleted T cells, or T cells were the source of the cDNA or gDNA that made up the material.

As originally analysed: Reference gene primer amplification in the assay estimated nucleated cell counts. The table came from immunoSEQ multiplex PCR; TCRdb's copy has only in-frame clones and leaves some out. The V and J calls and clone size were taken over from that table, and D and trimming were inferred from the DNA. The sample carries approximately 240,000 clones, roughly 84% recorded once. The sequenced material came from peripheral blood. The TCR sequence derives from a woman between 35 and 50 years old who had recovered from COVID-19.

The CDR3 DNA reads TGTGCCACCAGTGACCTATCGACTAGCGGTAGGTGGAATGAGCAGTTCTTC. Its protein product is CATSDLSTSGRWNEQFF. The chain combines TRBV24-1 with TRBJ2-1, with 9 bases lining up with TRBD2. The ends lost 4 bases at V and 7 bases at J; junction bases unmatched: 13. The length of the CDR3 is 17 residues. Germline V gene lookup returns CDR1 KGHDR and CDR2 SFDVKD.